This T cell receptor beta chain emerged from a study of T cells in Graves' hyperthyroidism and ophthalmopathy. Study results and limitations: Blood held most thyroid clonotypes expanded above 0.001 frequency. Progression to ophthalmopathy was predicted a median of roughly 6.5 months early.

Amplified regions were TCR beta CDR3 sequences from RNA transcripts. A set of HTBI primers served as the primers for a first-round RT-PCR of the TCR CDR3. A single record per CDR3 protein comes from TCRdb applying MiXCR to the multiplex PCR reads. The sample shows under 350,000 distinct CDR3 sequences, approximately 18% of them seen only once. V trimming: 6 bases; J trimming: 2 bases; junction bases outside the gene matches: 12. This CDR3 has 16 residues. Germline V gene lookup returns CDR1 DFQATT and CDR2 SNEGSKA (reference sequence). Hyperthyroidism, newly diagnosed and lasting under 2 months, affected patients aged 18 to 65. Many counts were recorded for this clonotype. Its specificity is unknown.

Sample: blood. The TCR comes from a woman aged 45-59 years with Graves' hyperthyroidism. The chain links TRBV20-1 to TRBJ2-7; 11 bases match TRBD2. CDR3 amino acids: CSATLLPSGRPYEQYF. CDR3 bases: TGCAGTGCCACCCTACTACCTAGCGGGAGGCCCTACGAGCAGTACTTC.